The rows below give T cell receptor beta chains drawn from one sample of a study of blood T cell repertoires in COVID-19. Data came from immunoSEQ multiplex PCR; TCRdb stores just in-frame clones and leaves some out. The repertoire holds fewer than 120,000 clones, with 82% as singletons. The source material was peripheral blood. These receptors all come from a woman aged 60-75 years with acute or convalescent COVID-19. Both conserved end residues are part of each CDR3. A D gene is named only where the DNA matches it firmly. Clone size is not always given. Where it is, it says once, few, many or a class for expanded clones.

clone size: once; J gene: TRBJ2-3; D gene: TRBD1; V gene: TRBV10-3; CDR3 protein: CAISQDSPGQGHTDTQYF; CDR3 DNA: TGTGCCATCTCACAGGACAGCCCGGGACAGGGGCATACAGATACGCAGTATTTT
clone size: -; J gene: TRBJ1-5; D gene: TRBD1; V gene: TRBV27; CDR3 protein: CASSPGTGGNQPQHF; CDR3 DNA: TGTGCCAGCAGTCCAGGGACAGGGGGCAATCAGCCCCAGCATTTT
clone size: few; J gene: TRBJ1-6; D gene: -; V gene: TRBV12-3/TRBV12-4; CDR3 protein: CASSLSRVSPLHF; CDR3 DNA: TGTGCCAGCAGTTTGTCGAGGGTTTCACCCCTCCACTTT
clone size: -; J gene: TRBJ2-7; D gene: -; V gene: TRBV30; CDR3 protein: CAWTPGEGYEQYF; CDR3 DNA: TGTGCCTGGACGCCAGGGGAGGGCTACGAGCAGTACTTC
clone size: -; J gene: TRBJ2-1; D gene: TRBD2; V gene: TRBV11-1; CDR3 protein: CASSPRSGGYNEQFF; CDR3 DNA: TGTGCCAGCAGCCCGAGGAGCGGGGGGTACAATGAGCAGTTCTTC
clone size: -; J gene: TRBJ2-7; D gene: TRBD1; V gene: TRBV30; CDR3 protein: CAWSVPGQGPLGEQYF; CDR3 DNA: TGTGCCTGGAGTGTACCGGGACAGGGCCCGTTAGGGGAGCAGTACTTC
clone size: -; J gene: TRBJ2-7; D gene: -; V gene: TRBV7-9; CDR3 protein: CASSFFLQGSLEQYF; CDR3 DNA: TGTGCCAGCAGCTTCTTTCTCCAGGGGTCCCTCGAGCAGTACTTC
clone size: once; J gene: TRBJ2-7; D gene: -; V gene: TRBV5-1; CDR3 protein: CASSAQGLYEQYF; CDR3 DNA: TGCGCCAGCAGCGCCCAGGGCTTGTACGAGCAGTACTTC
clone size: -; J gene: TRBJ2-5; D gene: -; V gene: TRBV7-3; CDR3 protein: CASSLGLGDGETQYF; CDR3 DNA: TGTGCCAGCAGCTTAGGGCTAGGGGATGGGGAGACCCAGTACTTC
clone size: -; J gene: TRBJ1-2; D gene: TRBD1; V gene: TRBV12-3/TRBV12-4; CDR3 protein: CASSFTGGYGYTF; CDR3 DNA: TGTGCCAGCAGTTTTACAGGGGGCTATGGCTACACCTTC
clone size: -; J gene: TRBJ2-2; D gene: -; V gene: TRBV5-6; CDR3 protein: CASSSRQVNTGELFF; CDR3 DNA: TGTGCCAGCAGCTCACGACAGGTCAACACCGGGGAGCTGTTTTTT
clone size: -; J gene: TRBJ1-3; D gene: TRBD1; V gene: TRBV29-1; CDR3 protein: CSVKQGVQGNTIYF; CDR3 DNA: TGCAGCGTCAAACAGGGGGTTCAGGGAAACACCATATATTTT
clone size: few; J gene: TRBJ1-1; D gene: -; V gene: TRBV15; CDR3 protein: CATSRAQGRTEAFF; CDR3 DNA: TGTGCCACCAGCAGAGCACAGGGTCGGACTGAAGCTTTCTTT
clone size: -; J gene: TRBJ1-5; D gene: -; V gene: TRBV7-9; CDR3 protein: CASSSSQSNQPQHF; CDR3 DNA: TGTGCCAGCAGCTCGTCACAGTCGAATCAGCCCCAGCATTTT
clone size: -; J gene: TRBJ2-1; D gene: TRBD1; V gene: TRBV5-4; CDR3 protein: CASSLPGQGALGEQFF; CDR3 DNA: TGTGCCAGCAGCTTGCCTGGACAGGGGGCGCTTGGTGAGCAGTTCTTC
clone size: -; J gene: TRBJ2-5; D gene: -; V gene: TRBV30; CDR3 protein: CAWSQGSGNQETQYF; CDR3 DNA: TGTGCCTGGAGTCAGGGTAGCGGAAACCAAGAGACCCAGTACTTC
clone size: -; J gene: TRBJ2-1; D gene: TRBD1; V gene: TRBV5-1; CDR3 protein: CASSLEGANEQFF; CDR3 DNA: TGCGCCAGCAGCTTGGAGGGGGCGAATGAGCAGTTCTTC
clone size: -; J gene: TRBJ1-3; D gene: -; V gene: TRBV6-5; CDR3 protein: CASTPGSSGNTIYF; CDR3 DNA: TGTGCCAGCACGCCGGGAAGCTCTGGAAACACCATATATTTT
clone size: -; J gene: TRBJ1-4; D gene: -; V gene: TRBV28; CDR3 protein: CASSSLEKLFF; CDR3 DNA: TGTGCCAGCAGTTCACTTGAAAAACTGTTTTTT
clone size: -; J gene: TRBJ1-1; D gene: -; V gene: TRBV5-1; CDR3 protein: CASSLQGTEAFF; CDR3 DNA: TGCGCCAGCAGCTTACAGGGAACTGAAGCTTTCTTT
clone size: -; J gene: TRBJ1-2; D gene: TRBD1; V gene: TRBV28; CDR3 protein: CASSTGTGNGYTF; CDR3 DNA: TGTGCCAGCAGTACCGGGACAGGGAATGGCTACACCTTC
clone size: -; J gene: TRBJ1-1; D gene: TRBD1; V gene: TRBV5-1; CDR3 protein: CASSTGEGTEAFF; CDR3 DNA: TGCGCCAGCAGCACAGGGGAAGGCACTGAAGCTTTCTTT
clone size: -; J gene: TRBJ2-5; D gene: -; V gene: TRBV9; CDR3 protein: CASSVLEGETQYF; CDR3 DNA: TGTGCCAGCAGCGTTCTGGAGGGGGAGACCCAGTACTTC
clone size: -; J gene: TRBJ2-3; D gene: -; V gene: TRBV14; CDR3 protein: CASSLGTDTQYF; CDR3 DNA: TGTGCCAGCAGCCTCGGGACAGATACGCAGTATTTT
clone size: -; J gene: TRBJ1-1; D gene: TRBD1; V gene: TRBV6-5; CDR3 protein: CASSPIGQGGAFF; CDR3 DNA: TGTGCCAGCAGTCCAATCGGACAGGGTGGAGCTTTCTTT
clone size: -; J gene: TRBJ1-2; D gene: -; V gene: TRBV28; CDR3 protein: CASSSGYGYTF; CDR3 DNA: TGTGCCAGCAGTTCAGGCTATGGCTACACCTTC
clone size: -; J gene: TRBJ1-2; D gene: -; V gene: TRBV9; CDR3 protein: CASSVEVGLNYGYTF; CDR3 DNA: TGTGCCAGCAGCGTAGAAGTCGGACTAAACTATGGCTACACCTTC
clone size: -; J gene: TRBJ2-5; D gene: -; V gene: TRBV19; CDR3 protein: CASSTPGAGETQYF; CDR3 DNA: TGTGCCAGTAGTACCCCAGGGGCTGGGGAGACCCAGTACTTC
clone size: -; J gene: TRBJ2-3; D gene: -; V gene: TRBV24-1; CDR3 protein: CATSETSGTDTQYF; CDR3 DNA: TGTGCCACCAGTGAGACTTCCGGCACAGATACGCAGTATTTT
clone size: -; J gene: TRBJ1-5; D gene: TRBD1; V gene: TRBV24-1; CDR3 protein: CATSDGQGGDQPQHF; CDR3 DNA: TGTGCCACCAGTGACGGACAGGGAGGAGATCAGCCCCAGCATTTT
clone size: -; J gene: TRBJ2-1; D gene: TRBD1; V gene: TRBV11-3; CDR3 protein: CATAPGQGYNEQFF; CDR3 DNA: TGTGCCACCGCGCCGGGACAGGGTTACAATGAGCAGTTCTTC
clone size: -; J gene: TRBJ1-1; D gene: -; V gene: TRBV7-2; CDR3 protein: CASSSLVGQRWCTEAFF; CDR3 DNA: TGTGCCAGCAGCTCACTAGTGGGCCAGAGATGGTGCACTGAAGCTTTCTTT
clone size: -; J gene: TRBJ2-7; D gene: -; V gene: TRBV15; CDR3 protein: CATSRDPGTYEQYF; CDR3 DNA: TGTGCCACCAGCAGAGATCCCGGGACCTACGAGCAGTACTTC
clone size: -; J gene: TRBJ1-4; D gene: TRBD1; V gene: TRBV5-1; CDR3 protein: CASSWKGDREAGLFF; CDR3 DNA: TGCGCCAGCAGCTGGAAGGGGGACAGGGAAGCAGGACTGTTTTTT
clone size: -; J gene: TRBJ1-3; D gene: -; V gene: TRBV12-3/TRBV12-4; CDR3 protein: CASRLREEDTIYF; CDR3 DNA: TGTGCCAGCAGGCTACGGGAGGAAGACACCATATATTTT
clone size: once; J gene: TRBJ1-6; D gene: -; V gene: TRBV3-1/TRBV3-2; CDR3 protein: CASSLKRDNSPLHF; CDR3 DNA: TGTGCCAGCAGCCTGAAGAGGGATAATTCACCCCTCCACTTT
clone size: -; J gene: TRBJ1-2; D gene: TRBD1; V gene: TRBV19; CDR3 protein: CASRPGQENYGYTF; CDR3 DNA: TGTGCCAGTAGGCCGGGACAGGAAAACTATGGCTACACCTTC
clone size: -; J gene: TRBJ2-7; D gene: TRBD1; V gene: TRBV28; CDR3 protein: CASGQASYEQYF; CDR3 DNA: TGTGCCAGCGGACAGGCCTCCTACGAGCAGTACTTC
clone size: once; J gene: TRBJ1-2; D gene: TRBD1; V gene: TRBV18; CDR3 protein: CASSPPDRGGYTF; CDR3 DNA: TGTGCCAGCTCACCACCGGACAGGGGAGGCTACACCTTC
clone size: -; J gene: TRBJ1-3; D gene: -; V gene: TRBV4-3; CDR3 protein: CASSRWGVSGNTIYF; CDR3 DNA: TGCGCCAGCAGCCGGTGGGGGGTGTCTGGAAACACCATATATTTT